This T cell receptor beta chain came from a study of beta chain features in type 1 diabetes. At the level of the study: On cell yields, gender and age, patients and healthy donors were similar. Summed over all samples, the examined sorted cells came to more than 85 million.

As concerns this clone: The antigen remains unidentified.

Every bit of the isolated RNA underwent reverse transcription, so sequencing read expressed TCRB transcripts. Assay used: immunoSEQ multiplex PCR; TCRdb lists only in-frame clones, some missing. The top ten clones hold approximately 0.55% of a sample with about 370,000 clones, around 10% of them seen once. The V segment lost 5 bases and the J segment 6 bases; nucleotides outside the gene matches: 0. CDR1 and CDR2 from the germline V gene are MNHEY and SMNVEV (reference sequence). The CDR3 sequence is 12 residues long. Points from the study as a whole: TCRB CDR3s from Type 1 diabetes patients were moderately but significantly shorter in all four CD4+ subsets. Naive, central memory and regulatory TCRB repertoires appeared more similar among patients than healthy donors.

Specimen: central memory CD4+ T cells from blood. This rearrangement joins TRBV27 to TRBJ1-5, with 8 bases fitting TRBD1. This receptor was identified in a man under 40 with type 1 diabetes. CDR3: CASSDRGQPQHF. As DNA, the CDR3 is TGTGCCAGCAGTGACAGGGGTCAGCCCCAGCATTTT.